One T cell receptor (beta chain) is described in this entry. The entry originates in a study of blood T cell repertoires in COVID-19. Study as a whole: There were acute and convalescent COVID-19 samples, and they came from the United States, Italy and Spain. The analysed material was cDNA or gDNA that came from T cells, B-cell-depleted T cells, or PBMCs.

Produced via immunoSEQ multiplex PCR; TCRdb's table is partial and in-frame only. Of fewer than 450,000 clones listed, roughly 91% were seen once; the top ten hold more than 0.55%. The V gene lost 5 bases and the J gene lost 10 bases, with 17 bases spanning the gap. Germline loops: CDR1 MNHEY, CDR2 SMNVEV (reference sequence). This CDR3 contains 13 residues. Those who participated ranged in age from roughly 18 to 90 years and resided in about two dozen US areas. Cohort allocation depended upon clinical history that participants reported. This chain uses TRBV27 with TRBJ1-1; D gene unclear. The sample consisted of PBMCs or T cells enriched from blood (not recorded which). The sequence came from a young man who had recovered from COVID-19. CDR3: CASSRYPPLLAFF. In DNA, the CDR3 is TGTGCCAGCAGTCGGTACCCACCCTTGTTAGCTTTCTTT.